These 8 T cell receptor beta chains were sequenced from one sample in a study of blood T cell repertoires in COVID-19. Assay used: immunoSEQ multiplex PCR; TCRdb lists only in-frame clones, some missing. There are roughly 150,000 clones in the sample; roughly 87% occur only once, and about 5% lies in the top ten. Input material: peripheral blood. Source of these receptors: a human donor in a cohort sampled during active COVID-19.

This clone has only a few counts. The V and J genes are TRBV20-1 and TRBJ2-7; TRBD2 matches at 8 bases. The V segment lost 3 bases and the J segment 6 bases; nucleotides outside the gene matches: 7. Germline CDR1 is DFQATT and CDR2 is SNEGSKA (reference sequence). The CDR3 is 13 amino acids. The CDR3 bases are TGCAGTGCTAGTGTCCTAACTAGCGGCGAGCAGTACTTC. The encoded protein is CSASVLTSGEQYF.

The chain joins TRBV6-5 to TRBJ1-2; tentatively, D is TRBD1 (5 bases). The CDR3 is made up of 15 amino acids. V gave up 0 bases and J gave up 7 bases, with 15 bases separating them. Per the germline V gene, CDR1 is MNHEY and CDR2 is SVGAGI. The CDR3 bases are TGTGCCAGCAGTTACTCGACGCAGGGCCTGGGTGGCTACACCTTC. Its protein product is CASSYSTQGLGGYTF.

The V and J genes are TRBV7-2 and TRBJ2-3; 8 bases match TRBD2. Trimming cost V 2 bases and J 4 bases; bases outside gene matches: 5. The CDR3 length is 15 residues. The germline V gene has CDR1 SGHTA and CDR2 FQGNSA. DNA for the CDR3: TGTGCCAGCAGCTTACAGCGGGAGTGGGCAGATACGCAGTATTTT. Translated, it gives CASSLQREWADTQYF. The whole variable domain, filled in from reference TRBV7-2 and TRBJ2-3, reads GAGVSQSPSNKVTEKGKDVELRCDPISGHTALYWYRQSLGQGLEFLIYFQGNSAPDKSGLPSDRFSAERTGGSVSTLTIQRTQQEDSAVYLCASSLQREWADTQYFGPGTRLTVL.

The V gene is TRBV24-1, the J gene TRBJ2-7; perhaps TRBD1 as D (6 bases). V lost 7 bases to trimming and J lost 6 bases, with 18 bases between them. The CDR3 is 14 amino acids. Germline V gene data show CDR1 as KGHDR and CDR2 as SFDVKD. In nucleotides, the CDR3 is TGTGCCACCAGAGCCCGGGACAATAACCCCGAGCAGTACTTC. Protein: CATRARDNNPEQYF.

The chain carries TRBV28 and TRBJ1-2; possibly TRBD1 for D (6 bases). Trimming removed 8 bases from V and 5 bases from J, with 18 bases in between. CDR1 MDHEN and CDR2 SYDVKM come from the germline V gene. This CDR3 region has 14 residues. The CDR3 region is CASGSGGRLYGYTF. CDR3 nucleotide sequence: TGTGCCAGCGGATCGGGGGGGCGCCTATATGGCTACACCTTC.

The chain links TRBV11-2 to TRBJ2-3; unclear D gene. Trimming shortened V by 3 bases and J by 6 bases, and 10 bases separated the two germline ends. The CDR3 length is 13 residues. The germline V gene has CDR1 SGHAT and CDR2 FQNNGV. In DNA, the CDR3 is TGTGCCAGCAGCTTTTCCCTCAGGGATACGCAGTATTTT. The encoded protein is CASSFSLRDTQYF. Combining the CDR3 with reference TRBV11-2 and TRBJ2-3 gives the whole variable domain EAGVAQSPRYKIIEKRQSVAFWCNPISGHATLYWYQQILGQGPKLLIQFQNNGVVDDSQLPKDRFSAERLKGVDSTLKIQPAKLEDSAVYLCASSFSLRDTQYFGPGTRLTVL.

The sample holds one count of this clone. This chain uses TRBV6-5 with TRBJ1-2, with TRBD1 matching over 12 bases. Germline V gives CDR1 MNHEY, CDR2 SVGAGI. Trimming removed 10 bases from V and 7 bases from J; junction bases left unmatched: 7. This CDR3 region has 13 residues. CDR3 DNA: TGTGCCACCTCGGGACAGGGGGCGTTTGGCTACACCTTC. Translating it yields CATSGQGAFGYTF.

This chain links TRBV4-1 with TRBJ1-2; the match to TRBD1 covers 8 bases. Germline CDR1 MGHRA, CDR2 YSYEKL. Losses at the gene ends were 5 bases for V and 4 bases for J; bases not matched to a gene: 12. CDR3 length equals 16 residues. The CDR3 reads CASSAPGQAPAYGYTF. Here the CDR3 DNA reads TGCGCCAGCAGCGCCCCGGGACAGGCCCCGGCCTATGGCTACACCTTC.